The 16 T cell receptor beta chains presented below share a single source sample, sequenced in a study of blood T cell repertoires in COVID-19. TCRdb keeps only in-frame clones here, not all; method: immunoSEQ multiplex PCR. This table has about 300,000 clones, roughly nine tenths appearing once. Sequencing input: PBMCs or T cells enriched from blood (not recorded which). These receptors were taken from a woman between 45 and 60 years old who had been exposed to COVID-19.

This clone was seen only once. The chain recombines TRBV9 with TRBJ2-3, with a tentative D call TRBD2 (5 bases). The CDR3 is 15 residues long. Trimming cost V 0 bases and J 4 bases, with 12 bases left between them. The germline CDR1 and CDR2 sequences are SGDLS and YYNGEE. CDR3 coding DNA: TGTGCCAGCAGCGTAGAAGGGAGTCAGGCAGATACGCAGTATTTT. This encodes CASSVEGSQADTQYF.

This chain connects TRBV19 to TRBJ1-5, with 7 bases fitting TRBD1. J lost 3 bases, V lost 8 bases, and 4 bases had no gene match. Germline V CDR1 and CDR2: LNHDA, SQIVND (reference sequence). This CDR3 comprises 13 residues. CDR3 residues: CASSTGFNQPQHF. CDR3 in DNA: TGTGCCAGTTCGACAGGGTTCAATCAGCCCCAGCATTTT.

The chain links TRBV3-1 (or the pseudogene TRBV3-2) to TRBJ1-2; D unresolved. This CDR3 comprises 18 residues. V was shortened by 0 bases and J by 1 base, with 18 bases between the two germline ends. Germline-derived CDR1 and CDR2 are LGHDT and YNNKEL (reference sequence). The CDR3 nucleotides are TGTGCCAGCAGCCAAGATGCTGCGGGGAGATCGATTAACTATGGCTACACCTTC. Translation gives CASSQDAAGRSINYGYTF.

The chain links TRBV4-1 to TRBJ2-7; TRBD1 matches 7 bases. Germline assignment: CDR1 MGHRA and CDR2 YSYEKL. This CDR3 has 14 amino acids. V shed 3 bases, J shed 3 bases, and the junction held 5 bases outside the gene matches. CDR3 in amino acids: CASSQLGQNYEQYF. The CDR3 DNA follows: TGCGCCAGCAGCCAGTTGGGACAGAACTACGAGCAGTACTTC.

V and J are TRBV4-1 and TRBJ2-7; TRBD1 agrees at 8 bases. V shed 4 bases and J 4 bases; nucleotides not matched to a gene: 6. CDR1 is MGHRA, CDR2 YSYEKL, per germline. The CDR3 totals 14 residues. The CDR3 spells CASSLRQGSYEQYF. In DNA, the CDR3 is TGCGCCAGCAGCCTTAGACAGGGGTCGTACGAGCAGTACTTC.

The rearrangement joins TRBV2 to TRBJ1-1; D is uncertain. Trimming cost V 8 bases and J 6 bases, with 22 bases left between them. Per the germline V gene, CDR1 is SNHLY and CDR2 is FYNNEI. The CDR3 spans 15 residues. CDR3 in DNA: TGTGCCAGCTTTTTCTCACGGTCCGGGTCCGCTGAAGCTTTCTTT. This sequence encodes CASFFSRSGSAEAFF.

This rearrangement joins TRBV28 to TRBJ2-4, with 9 bases aligning to TRBD2. The germline CDR1 and CDR2 sequences are MDHEN and SYDVKM. J lost 8 bases, V lost 7 bases, and 12 bases had no gene match. CDR3 length: 15 residues. CDR3: CASTRDAGGRDIQYF. In DNA, the CDR3 is TGTGCCAGCACGCGGGATGCGGGGGGGCGGGACATTCAGTACTTC.

The table lists this clone with a count of one. The chain links TRBV29-1 to TRBJ1-2; D is undetermined. The V gene's germline CDR1 is SQVTM and CDR2 ANQGSEA. V lost 0 bases, J lost 0 bases, and 8 bases lay in between. CDR3 size: 14 residues. The CDR3 spells CSVEDSRANYGYTF. In DNA form, the CDR3 reads TGCAGCGTTGAAGATTCCCGCGCTAACTATGGCTACACCTTC.

The rearrangement joins TRBV5-1 to TRBJ2-7; 7 nucleotides align to TRBD1. Unmatched junction bases numbered 11, after V lost 0 bases and J lost 5 bases. Germline assignment: CDR1 SGHRS and CDR2 YFSETQ. This CDR3 has 16 residues. The CDR3 reads CASSLGPDRPLNEQYF. DNA of the CDR3: TGCGCCAGCAGCTTGGGGCCGGACAGGCCCCTGAACGAGCAGTACTTC.

The V call is TRBV7-9, the J call TRBJ1-2; D unclear. Trimming pared 1 base from V and 8 bases from J, leaving 11 bases between. This CDR3 has 13 residues. Germline CDR1 is SEHNR and CDR2 is FQNEAQ (reference sequence). This CDR3 reads CASSLDGWSGYTF. DNA for the CDR3: TGTGCCAGCAGCTTAGATGGCTGGAGCGGCTACACCTTC.

The chain is built from TRBV7-2 and TRBJ2-2, with 11 bases fitting TRBD1. The CDR3 length is 16 residues. V was clipped by 5 bases and J by 4 bases; unmatched bases: 6. Germline V gives CDR1 SGHTA, CDR2 FQGNSA. This chain's CDR3 is CASSRGQGVFTGELFF. The CDR3 nucleotides are TGTGCCAGCAGCAGGGGACAGGGGGTTTTCACCGGGGAGCTGTTTTTT.

The J gene is TRBJ2-7, the V gene TRBV21-1; the D segment call TRBD1 is taken from the table without a DNA check. TRBV21-1 is a known pseudogene. This CDR3 is built from 13 residues. Here the CDR3 reads CASKKGRYYEQYF. CDR3 sequence (DNA): TGTGCCAGCAAAAAGGGGCGGTACTACGAGCAGTACTTC.

The J gene is TRBJ1-5, the V gene TRBV7-2; a possible D gene is TRBD1 (6 bases). In germline, CDR1 is SGHTA, CDR2 FQGNSA. V was clipped by 0 bases and J by 4 bases, with 16 bases between them. CDR3 length: 17 amino acids. CDR3 coding DNA: TGTGCCAGCAGCTTAGCGTGGGAACAGGGTGGAAATCAGCCCCAGCATTTT. This sequence encodes CASSLAWEQGGNQPQHF.

This clone was picked up one time. The chain couples TRBV4-1 to TRBJ1-1; TRBD1 aligns across 9 bases. Germline CDR1 reads MGHRA; CDR2 reads YSYEKL. Losses at the gene ends were 2 bases for V and 5 bases for J; bases not matched to a gene: 15. The length of the CDR3 is 18 residues. CDR3 DNA sequence: TGCGCCAGCAGCCAATCACCGGGACAGGGTGGGTGGAGGACTGAAGCTTTCTTT. Translating it yields CASSQSPGQGGWRTEAFF.

V is TRBV5-8 and J is TRBJ2-7; a possible D gene is TRBD2 (6 bases). The germline V gene encodes CDR1 SGHTS and CDR2 YDEGEE. This CDR3 comprises 14 residues. V was pared by 0 bases and J by 4 bases, with 11 bases between. In DNA, the CDR3 is TGTGCCAGCAGCTTGGACCCGGGGGTTTACGAGCAGTACTTC. It is translated as CASSLDPGVYEQYF.

The gene calls are TRBV28 and TRBJ2-7; 7 bases agree with TRBD1. V shed 7 bases and J 4 bases; nucleotides not matched to a gene: 10. Germline V gene lookup returns CDR1 MDHEN and CDR2 SYDVKM. The CDR3 length is 14 residues. Written as DNA, the CDR3 is TGTGCCAGCACCGAGGGACAGCCAAAATACGAGCAGTACTTC. Translated: CASTEGQPKYEQYF. Together with reference TRBV28 and TRBJ2-7, the CDR3 gives the full variable domain: DVKVTQSSRYLVKRTGEKVFLECVQDMDHENMFWYRQDPGLGLRLIYFSYDVKMKEKGDIPEGYSVSREKKERFSLILESASTNQTSMYLCASTEGQPKYEQYFGPGTRLTVT.